The clone carrying this TCR beta chain was observed a single time. As yet, its antigen is unknown. A much more abundant neighbour one base away suggests this may be a read error. The source of the sample is a study of T cell repertoires in cytomegalovirus infection. Across the study: Shared public TCR beta signatures pointed to both CMV infection and a matching HLA type. General study points: Ex vivo, HLA-C-restricted CMV-specific TCR beta clonotypes prevailed over the rest of the response.

This CDR3 is 14 amino acids long. V was shortened by 2 bases and J by 5 bases, with 12 bases between the two germline ends. CDR1 and CDR2 from the germline V gene are SGHAT and FQNNGV. TCRdb re-called the reads with MiXCR, one entry per CDR3 protein. The table has under 200,000 distinct CDR3 sequences, 8% to 10% seen once; the top ten hold approximately 4.3%. The chain is built from TRBV11-2 and TRBJ2-5; no clear D. This receptor was taken from a human donor in good health (CMV status not recorded). Some clones in this sample may be carry-over from other donors' samples. Sequencing was carried out using PBMCs. This CDR3 reads CASSLITPGETQYF. The DNA of the CDR3 is TGTGCCAGCAGCTTAATCACCCCCGGGGAGACCCAGTACTTC. The full variable domain, with the rest looked up from reference TRBV11-2 and TRBJ2-5, is EAGVAQSPRYKIIEKRQSVAFWCNPISGHATLYWYQQILGQGPKLLIQFQNNGVVDDSQLPKDRFSAERLKGVDSTLKIQPAKLEDSAVYLCASSLITPGETQYFGPGTRLLVL.